This T cell receptor (beta chain) was sequenced in a study of blood T cell repertoires in COVID-19. About the study: Samples representing acute and convalescent COVID-19 were sourced from the United States, Italy and Spain. Sample material is recorded as cDNA or gDNA derived from T cells, B-cell-depleted T cells, or PBMCs.

This CDR3 has 16 amino acids. CDR1 SGHRS and CDR2 YFSETQ come from the germline V gene. V dropped 4 bases and J dropped 0 bases, with 11 bases sitting between them. Original processing methods: From reference gene primer amplification, estimates of nucleated cell counts were derived. TCRdb keeps only in-frame clones here, not all; method: immunoSEQ multiplex PCR. V, J and clone size derive from that table, while D and trimming were established from the DNA sequence. The table has around 100,000 clones, just under 90% seen once. The chain combines TRBV5-1 with TRBJ2-6, with D perhaps TRBD1 (6 bases). The sequence was obtained from a human donor in a cohort sampled during active COVID-19. Sequencing was carried out using peripheral blood. CDR3 DNA: TGCGCCAGCAGCCTGGACAGTAGCTCTGGGGCCAACGTCCTGACTTTC. Encoded protein: CASSLDSSSGANVLTF.